The 25 T cell receptor beta chains reported below all come from one sample, sequenced in a study of blood T cell repertoires in COVID-19. Method: immunoSEQ multiplex PCR; TCRdb's copy keeps in-frame clones and lacks some. The sample has approximately 150,000 clones; around 80% are singletons. The sample comprised peripheral blood. The receptors here all came from a woman of 80 years or more with acute or convalescent COVID-19.

CDR3 sequence reads: CASRQGTSSYNEQFF. The CDR3 coding sequence is TGTGCCAGCAGACAGGGGACGAGCTCCTACAATGAGCAGTTCTTC. This chain connects TRBV6-5 to TRBJ2-1; 7 nucleotides align to TRBD1. Germline V lookup: CDR1 MNHEY, CDR2 SVGAGI. The CDR3 covers 15 residues. The V segment lost 6 bases and the J segment 0 bases; nucleotides outside the gene matches: 5.

V gene TRBV5-1 combines with J gene TRBJ2-7, with TRBD2 as a possible D gene (5 bases). The CDR3 runs 14 residues. Per germline, CDR1 SGHRS and CDR2 YFSETQ. V lost 1 base, J lost 0 bases, and 8 bases lay in between. The CDR3 protein is CASSLNGDSYEQYF. CDR3 DNA: TGCGCCAGCAGCTTGAACGGGGACTCCTACGAGCAGTACTTC.

The J gene is TRBJ1-6, the V gene TRBV12-5; 7 positions match TRBD1. The CDR3 sequence is 18 residues long. V dropped 0 bases and J dropped 7; count of bases not matched to a gene: 12. The germline CDR1 and CDR2 sequences are LGHNT and FRNRAP. This CDR3 reads CASGLVLSPTGENSPLHF. Written as DNA, the CDR3 is TGTGCTAGTGGTTTGGTACTTTCCCCCACAGGGGAGAATTCACCCCTCCACTTT. The full variable domain, in which reference TRBV12-5 and TRBJ1-6 provide the parts outside the CDR3, is DARVTQTPRHKVTEMGQEVTMRCQPILGHNTVFWYRQTMMQGLELLAYFRNRAPLDDSGMPKDRFSAEMPDATLATLKIQPSEPRDSAVYFCASGLVLSPTGENSPLHFGNGTRLTVT.

This clone was counted many times. The chain couples TRBV3-1 (or the pseudogene TRBV3-2) to TRBJ2-7; 7 nucleotides align to TRBD1. The trim removed 5 bases at V and 4 bases at J, leaving 5 bases unmatched. Germline V lookup: CDR1 LGHDT, CDR2 YNNKEL (reference sequence). The CDR3 consists of 13 residues. This CDR3 reads CASSSGGSYEQYF. In nucleotides, the CDR3 is TGTGCCAGCAGCTCAGGGGGATCGTACGAGCAGTACTTC.

This chain connects TRBV7-9 to TRBJ2-7; weak D call: TRBD1 (6 bases). The CDR3 extends over 15 amino acids. V was clipped by 6 bases and J by 0 bases, with 15 bases between them. CDR1 and CDR2 (germline): SEHNR, FQNEAQ (reference sequence). The CDR3 nucleotides read TGTGCCAGCAGTCTTAGGACGGACAGCTCCTACGAGCAGTACTTC. It encodes CASSLRTDSSYEQYF.

The rearrangement joins TRBV28 to TRBJ1-3; D remains unclear. The CDR3 is made up of 13 amino acids. The ends were cut back, 7 bases at V and 3 bases at J, with 10 bases in the middle. Per the germline V gene, CDR1 is MDHEN and CDR2 is SYDVKM. This chain's CDR3 is CASIGGIGNTIYF. The DNA of the CDR3 is TGTGCCAGCATCGGAGGGATTGGAAACACCATATATTTT.

The chain recombines TRBV18 with TRBJ1-1; TRBD1 agrees at 11 bases. The CDR3 extends over 17 amino acids. V gave up 8 bases and J gave up 0 bases; unmatched junction bases: 11. The V gene's germline CDR1 is KGHSH and CDR2 LQKENI. In nucleotides, the CDR3 is TGTGCCAGCCAACCAGGACAGGGGGCTAAAGTGAACACTGAAGCTTTCTTT. This sequence encodes CASQPGQGAKVNTEAFF.

The chain couples TRBV4-1 to TRBJ2-1; TRBD1 aligns across 7 bases. The CDR3 runs 17 residues. Trimming at V came to 0 bases and at J to 2 bases, leaving 7 bases not matched to a gene. The germline V gene encodes CDR1 MGHRA and CDR2 YSYEKL. The CDR3 sequence is CASSQEGRGFPYNEQFF. The CDR3 DNA reads as TGCGCCAGCAGCCAAGAGGGCAGGGGGTTTCCCTACAATGAGCAGTTCTTC.

The chain links TRBV20-1 to TRBJ2-1, with 8 bases identical to TRBD2. Trimming at V came to 3 bases and at J to 7 bases, leaving 11 bases not matched to a gene. This CDR3 comprises 15 residues. Germline CDR1 DFQATT, CDR2 SNEGSKA (reference sequence). The CDR3 reads CSASEPGGQRNEQFF. The CDR3 bases are TGCAGTGCTAGTGAGCCGGGAGGGCAAAGAAATGAGCAGTTCTTC.

This clone was picked up a small number of times. This rearrangement joins TRBV19 to TRBJ2-1; D possibly corresponds to TRBD1 (5 bases). This CDR3 region has 15 residues. V lost 3 bases, J lost 0 bases, and 9 bases lay in between. Germline lookup yields CDR1 LNHDA and CDR2 SQIVND (reference sequence). The CDR3 is CASSIRQSSYNEQFF. The CDR3 nucleotides read TGTGCCAGTAGTATCAGACAGAGCTCCTACAATGAGCAGTTCTTC.

This rearrangement joins TRBV5-4 to TRBJ2-7; maybe TRBD2 (7 bases). This CDR3 contains 13 residues. Looked up from germline, CDR1 is SGHNT and CDR2 is YYREEE (reference sequence). Trimming shortened V by 4 bases and J by 3 bases, and 11 bases separated the two germline ends. The CDR3 here is CASSAGGLYEQYF. The DNA for the CDR3 is TGTGCCAGCAGCGCCGGGGGGCTCTACGAGCAGTACTTC.

This rearrangement joins TRBV4-1 to TRBJ1-1; tentative D call: TRBD1 (5 bases). Germline V lookup: CDR1 MGHRA, CDR2 YSYEKL. The CDR3 loop spans 16 amino acids. V lost 4 bases and J lost 0, with 15 bases in between. CDR3: CASSPQVLGMNTEAFF. The CDR3 DNA reads TGCGCCAGCAGCCCACAGGTATTGGGCATGAACACTGAAGCTTTCTTT.

V and J are TRBV5-1 and TRBJ2-1, with 10 bases identical to TRBD2. The length of the CDR3 is 16 residues. V lost 0 bases to trimming and J lost 4 bases; unmatched junction nucleotides: 4. Germline assignment: CDR1 SGHRS and CDR2 YFSETQ. CDR3 DNA: TGCGCCAGCAGCTTGGAAGCGGGAGGGGGTTACAATGAGCAGTTCTTC. It yields the protein CASSLEAGGGYNEQFF.

J is TRBJ1-2 and V is TRBV7-8; unclear D gene. This CDR3 has 12 amino acids. Trimming took 5 bases from V and 8 from J, leaving 12 bases between them. The germline CDR1 and CDR2 sequences are SGHVS and FQNEAQ. The DNA of the CDR3 is TGTGCCAGCAGCCAAACCCTGGGCGGCTACACCTTC. Protein sequence: CASSQTLGGYTF.

This sequence joins TRBV6-5 and TRBJ1-1; 7 bases map to TRBD1. Per the germline V gene, CDR1 is MNHEY and CDR2 is SVGAGI. CDR3 length: 14 amino acids. V trimming: 4 bases; J trimming: 6 bases; junction bases outside the gene matches: 8. The CDR3 loop reads CASSSDRVGAEAFF. The DNA of the CDR3 is TGTGCCAGCAGTTCCGACAGGGTGGGCGCTGAAGCTTTCTTT.

In this sample, this clone turned up a few times. The chain carries TRBV24-1 and TRBJ2-7, with TRBD2 matching over 11 bases. Germline V gives CDR1 KGHDR, CDR2 SFDVKD. With V trimmed by 4 bases and J by 2 bases, 6 bases remained unmatched. The length of the CDR3 is 16 residues. In DNA, the CDR3 is TGTGCCACCAGTGACTCTAGCGGGAGGCTAACCTACGAGCAGTACTTC. Its protein is CATSDSSGRLTYEQYF.

This clone was detected a few times. This chain's CDR3 is CASNRWGGVNTGELFF. CDR3 nucleotide sequence: TGTGCCAGCAATCGATGGGGGGGTGTGAACACCGGGGAGCTGTTTTTT. The chain employs TRBV6-6 and TRBJ2-2; 7 positions match TRBD2. V shed 7 bases and J 1 base; nucleotides not matched to a gene: 9. The CDR3 length is 16 residues. Germline CDR1 is MNHNY and CDR2 is SVGAGI (reference sequence).

The chain links TRBV7-9 to TRBJ2-2; perhaps TRBD2 as D (6 bases). V was cut by 2 bases and J by 4 bases, with 14 bases left in between. Germline V gene sequence: CDR1 SEHNR, CDR2 FQNEAQ (reference sequence). This CDR3 is 16 amino acids long. The CDR3 sequence is CASSLRDGGATGELFF. The CDR3 coding sequence is TGTGCCAGCAGCTTAAGAGACGGGGGTGCCACCGGGGAGCTGTTTTTT.

This chain connects TRBV3-1 (or the pseudogene TRBV3-2) to TRBJ1-4; no firm D call. Germline assignment: CDR1 LGHDT and CDR2 YNNKEL (reference sequence). Trimming took off 4 bases at V and 7 bases at J, with 16 bases between the two ends. There are 15 residues in the CDR3. The CDR3 coding sequence is TGTGCCAGCAGCCCTTTGCCGACCCGGGGTGAAAAACTGTTTTTT. It translates to CASSPLPTRGEKLFF.

V gene TRBV6-2 or TRBV6-3 combines with J gene TRBJ1-1; perhaps TRBD1 as D (5 bases). Trimming left V 0 bases short and J 0 bases short, with 8 bases between. Germline-derived CDR1 and CDR2 are MNHEY and SVGEGT. CDR3 length equals 15 residues. The CDR3 nucleotides are TGTGCCAGCAGTTACTCGACAGTCATGAACACTGAAGCTTTCTTT. It yields the protein CASSYSTVMNTEAFF.

This clone is classed as medium-sized. The CDR3 protein is CSVRLAGDEYSPLHF. The CDR3 DNA sequence: TGCAGCGTTCGGTTGGCAGGGGATGAATATTCACCCCTCCACTTT. The chain carries TRBV29-1 and TRBJ1-6; D perhaps matches TRBD1 (6 bases). V shed 5 bases and J shed 8 bases, with 19 bases lying between them. The CDR3 consists of 15 residues. Germline V gene data show CDR1 as SQVTM and CDR2 as ANQGSEA.

J is TRBJ1-5 and V is TRBV18; 7 nucleotides line up with TRBD1. Germline V gene data show CDR1 as KGHSH and CDR2 as LQKENI. The trim removed 2 bases at V and 3 bases at J, leaving 7 bases unmatched. The CDR3 covers 16 residues. The CDR3 DNA is TGTGCCAGCTCACCAATCGCGGGACAGACCAATCAGCCCCAGCATTTT. As protein: CASSPIAGQTNQPQHF.

V is TRBV7-2 and J is TRBJ2-1; TRBD1 is a possible D gene (5 bases). Trimming took off 0 bases at V and 6 bases at J, with 12 bases between the two ends. Per the germline V gene, CDR1 is SGHTA and CDR2 is FQGNSA. The CDR3 sequence is 15 residues long. The chain's CDR3 is CASSLAAGNFNEQFF. As DNA, the CDR3 is TGTGCCAGCAGCTTAGCTGCAGGGAACTTCAATGAGCAGTTCTTC.

This chain joins TRBV24-1 and TRBJ2-2; 10 bases line up with TRBD1. J was trimmed by 4 bases and V by 2 bases; bases with no gene match: 15. CDR3 length equals 20 residues. The germline gives CDR1 KGHDR, CDR2 SFDVKD. The CDR3 DNA follows: TGTGCCACCAGTGATTCATCGGGACAGGGGCGACTCGTTTTCACCGGGGAGCTGTTTTTT. Protein sequence: CATSDSSGQGRLVFTGELFF.

This chain links TRBV7-2 with TRBJ2-1, with TRBD2 identical over 12 bases. CDR1 and CDR2 from the germline V gene are SGHTA and FQGNSA. CDR3 length: 19 residues. V shed 1 base and J 1 base; nucleotides not matched to a gene: 8. The CDR3 DNA reads TGTGCCAGCAGCTTAGTCTCGCCTAGCGGGGGGGCATCCTACAATGAGCAGTTCTTC. Translation gives CASSLVSPSGGASYNEQFF. The whole variable domain, remainder taken from reference TRBV7-2 and TRBJ2-1, is GAGVSQSPSNKVTEKGKDVELRCDPISGHTALYWYRQSLGQGLEFLIYFQGNSAPDKSGLPSDRFSAERTGGSVSTLTIQRTQQEDSAVYLCASSLVSPSGGASYNEQFFGPGTRLTVL.